Below are 13 T cell receptor beta chains sequenced from a single sample in a study of blood T cell repertoires in COVID-19. Profiling relied on immunoSEQ multiplex PCR, and the TCRdb table lists in-frame clones only, not all of them. The table records 400,000 to 550,000 clones, about 85% of them present only once. Source material: PBMCs or T cells enriched from blood (not recorded which). All receptors come from a woman aged 18-29 years with acute COVID-19.

The CDR3 sequence is CATSIKRGVQETQYF. The CDR3 DNA reads TGTGCCACCAGCATTAAACGGGGAGTCCAAGAGACCCAGTACTTC. The rearrangement joins TRBV15 to TRBJ2-5; weak D call: TRBD2 (5 bases). V was cut by 4 bases and J by 1 base, with 13 bases left in between. Germline CDR1 reads LNHNV; CDR2 reads YYDKDF (reference sequence). CDR3 length equals 15 residues.

This clone has just one count. The CDR3 DNA reads TGTGCCAGCAGCCAAGCTCCCGGGACAGGGTTGAATGAGCAGTTCTTC. Translated: CASSQAPGTGLNEQFF. This chain uses TRBV3-1 (or the pseudogene TRBV3-2) with TRBJ2-1; 9 bases are a match to TRBD1. The V gene end was trimmed by 1 base and the J gene end by 7 bases; junction bases not matched to a gene: 8. This CDR3 comprises 16 residues. CDR1 LGHDT and CDR2 YNNKEL come from the germline V gene (reference sequence).

The chain uses TRBV2 and TRBJ1-3, with 7 bases matching TRBD1. The CDR3 loop spans 12 amino acids. CDR1 is SNHLY and CDR2 is FYNNEI in the germline V gene. V shed 9 bases, J shed 3 bases, and the junction held 2 bases outside the gene matches. The CDR3 reads CARGQIGNTIYF. The CDR3 nucleotides are TGTGCCAGGGGACAGATTGGAAACACCATATATTTT.

A note on this clone: At one end, the junction sequence differs from germline, possibly due to a read error. The chain uses TRBV28 and TRBJ1-4, with unresolved D. Per germline, CDR1 MDHEN and CDR2 SYDVKM. This CDR3 comprises 14 residues. CDR3 DNA sequence: TGTGCCAGCAGTGTTAGTGAAAAACTAACTAAACCTGATTTT. Its translation: CASSVSEKLTKPDF.

The gene calls are TRBV12-3 or TRBV12-4 and TRBJ2-1, with 8 bases that match TRBD2. Germline trimming cut 7 bases from V and 8 bases from J; bases unmatched to any gene: 1. The CDR3 has 11 amino acids. The CDR3: CASTGGDEQFF. CDR3 in DNA: TGTGCCAGCACGGGGGGGGATGAGCAGTTCTTC.

This clone was counted only a few times. The rearrangement uses TRBV19 and TRBJ2-1; TRBD2 aligns across 14 bases. The germline V gene has CDR1 LNHDA and CDR2 SQIVND (reference sequence). The trim removed 4 bases at V and 4 bases at J, leaving 3 bases unmatched. CDR3 length: 16 amino acids. DNA for the CDR3: TGTGCCAGTAGTACCCGGACTAGCGGGGGGTACAATGAGCAGTTCTTC. This encodes CASSTRTSGGYNEQFF.

V and J are TRBV7-9 and TRBJ2-5; TRBD2 aligns across 8 bases. CDR1 is SEHNR, CDR2 FQNEAQ, per germline (reference sequence). After removal of 1 base from V and 5 bases from J, the junction contained 6 bases not matched to a gene. The CDR3 totals 15 residues. The CDR3 region is CASSLVRGAQETQYF. CDR3 coding DNA: TGTGCCAGCAGCTTAGTGCGGGGGGCCCAGGAGACCCAGTACTTC.

About this clone: A junction end diverges from the germline sequence, so it may reflect a read error. This chain connects TRBV24-1 to TRBJ2-1; TRBD1 agrees at 9 bases. This CDR3 contains 14 residues. Germline CDR1 and CDR2: KGHDR and SFDVKD. CDR3 nucleotides: TGTGCCACCAGTGATCTCGGGACAGGGACGCCCATAATCTTC. Its protein product is CATSDLGTGTPIIF.

This clone was recorded once. This chain links TRBV5-1 with TRBJ1-6, with 8 bases aligning to TRBD1. J lost 5 bases, V lost 0 bases, and 4 bases had no gene match. Germline V gene sequence: CDR1 SGHRS, CDR2 YFSETQ. The CDR3 is made up of 16 amino acids. CDR3 DNA sequence: TGCGCCAGCAGCTTGGATGACAGGGGAAATAATTCACCCCTCCACTTT. This translates into CASSLDDRGNNSPLHF.

The V and J genes are TRBV19 and TRBJ2-4, with D perhaps matching TRBD1 (6 bases). Trimming removed 3 bases at V and 8 bases at J, with 17 bases between. The germline gives CDR1 LNHDA, CDR2 SQIVND (reference sequence). This CDR3 is built from 15 residues. The CDR3 reads CASSIRGQHLDIQYF. CDR3 bases: TGTGCCAGTAGTATCAGGGGTCAACATCTTGACATTCAGTACTTC.

In DNA, the CDR3 is TGTGCCAGCAGCGTAGAAACTAGCGCACAGACCCAGTACTTC. Residues: CASSVETSAQTQYF. The chain recombines TRBV9 with TRBJ2-5; 7 nucleotides line up with TRBD2. The CDR3 loop spans 14 amino acids. Germline loops: CDR1 SGDLS, CDR2 YYNGEE. The ends lost 0 bases at V and 6 bases at J; junction bases unmatched: 5.

The chain employs TRBV14 and TRBJ2-1, with 8 bases lining up with TRBD2. V trimming: 5 bases; J trimming: 6 bases; junction bases outside the gene matches: 9. Germline CDR1 is SGHDN and CDR2 is FVKESK. This CDR3 region has 15 residues. CDR3 DNA: TGTGCCAGCAGCAAAGTGAGCGGGGGTTTCAATGAGCAGTTCTTC. This sequence encodes CASSKVSGGFNEQFF.

This clone was observed a single time. This rearrangement joins TRBV6-4 to TRBJ1-1; no definite D call. Per germline, CDR1 MRHNA and CDR2 SNTAGT. Trimming took 6 bases from V and 1 from J, leaving 9 bases between them. This CDR3 has 13 residues. The chain's CDR3 is CASSATENTEAFF. The CDR3 bases are TGTGCCAGCAGCGCTACTGAGAACACTGAAGCTTTCTTT.